Below, 17 T cell receptor beta chains from the same sample are listed, as sequenced in a study of T cells in Graves' hyperthyroidism and ophthalmopathy. Amplified regions were TCR beta CDR3 sequences from RNA transcripts. The TCR CDR3 was amplified in a first-round RT-PCR using the HTBI primer set. TCRdb used MiXCR to reprocess the multiplex PCR reads, holding one entry per CDR3 protein. This sample has roughly 100,000 distinct CDR3 sequences, with around 50% found just once. Sequences were obtained from blood. The receptors were sampled from a woman aged 40 to 50 with Graves' hyperthyroidism.

This clonotype was seen many times. The chain recombines TRBV20-1 with TRBJ1-5, with D tentatively TRBD1 (5 bases). Germline CDR1 DFQATT, CDR2 SNEGSKA (reference sequence). This CDR3 comprises 14 residues. The ends were cut back, 0 bases at V and 6 bases at J, with 12 bases in the middle. CDR3 nucleotides: TGCAGTGCTAGAGAGGCTGGGGGATCTCAGCCCCAGCATTTT. This encodes CSAREAGGSQPQHF.

Notes on this clonotype: At one of its ends the junction is not consistent with the germline gene, which may arise from a read error. The CDR3 region is CASSRDRGSYETQYF. CDR3 in DNA: TGCGCCAGCAGCCGGGACAGAGGCTCCTACGAGACCCAGTACTTC. The chain couples TRBV7-8 to TRBJ2-5; 7 nucleotides align to TRBD1. Germline V CDR1 and CDR2: SGHVS, FQNEAQ. CDR3 length: 15 residues.

This clonotype was counted many times. The chain joins TRBV20-1 to TRBJ2-7; 13 nucleotides align to TRBD2. Trimming at V came to 3 bases and at J to 3 bases, leaving 14 bases not matched to a gene. This CDR3 has 18 amino acids. The V gene's germline CDR1 is DFQATT and CDR2 SNEGSKA (reference sequence). CDR3 bases: TGCAGTGCTAGTTGGGGGACTAGCGGGAACAGCGGTCGCTACGAGCAGTACTTC. Its translation: CSASWGTSGNSGRYEQYF.

This clonotype was detected only once. V gene TRBV9 combines with J gene TRBJ1-4; TRBD1 agrees at 10 bases. Looked up from germline, CDR1 is SGDLS and CDR2 is YYNGEE. With V trimmed by 0 bases and J by 6 bases, 2 bases remained unmatched. This CDR3 contains 15 residues. The CDR3 is CASSVGQGADEKLFF. CDR3 nucleotide sequence: TGTGCCAGCAGCGTAGGACAGGGGGCAGATGAAAAACTGTTTTTT.

Concerning this clonotype itself: A much larger clone lies a single base off, so this may be a read error. This rearrangement joins TRBV7-6 to TRBJ2-3, with a tentative D call TRBD2 (5 bases). The CDR3 runs to 14 residues. CDR1 is SGHVS and CDR2 is FNYEAQ in the germline V gene. The V and J ends lost 0 bases and 4 bases respectively, with 8 bases between them. The CDR3, as DNA: TGTGCCAGCAGCTTAGCGAGAGGGCCAGATACGCAGTATTTT. Protein: CASSLARGPDTQYF. The full variable domain, completed using reference TRBV7-6 and TRBJ2-3, is GAGVSQSPRYKVTKRGQDVALRCDPISGHVSLYWYRQALGQGPEFLTYFNYEAQQDKSGLPNDRFSAERPEGSISTLTIQRTEQRDSAMYRCASSLARGPDTQYFGPGTRLTVL.

Concerning this clonotype: An end of the junction does not agree with germline; a read error may underlie this. This rearrangement joins TRBV29-1 to TRBJ1-4; D unclear. This CDR3 has 9 amino acids. From germline, CDR1 is SQVTM and CDR2 ANQGSEA. The CDR3 spells CSVKEKLFF. CDR3 coding DNA: TGCAGCGTTAAAGAAAAACTGTTTTTT.

As regards this clonotype: Because it lacks the conserved phenylalanine or tryptophan at the end, this CDR3 is likely a read error. The limits of the CDR3 on the DNA are not certain, so only TCRdb's listed CDR3 is given. The chain links TRBV9 to TRBJ2-2; TRBD2, as called in the table, went unchecked against the DNA. The CDR3 contains 18 residues when both ends are counted. Germline-derived CDR1 and CDR2 are SGDLS and YYNGEE. The CDR3 reads CASSGRGLAESNTGELVT.

J is TRBJ2-7 and V is TRBV7-2; 10 bases line up with TRBD2. V dropped 5 bases and J dropped 2; count of bases not matched to a gene: 3. Germline values: CDR1 SGHTA, CDR2 FQGNSA. The CDR3 contains 14 residues. In DNA form, the CDR3 reads TGTGCCAGCAGCAAACTAGCGGGAACCTACGAGCAGTACTTC. It specifies CASSKLAGTYEQYF. Looking up the rest from reference TRBV7-2 and TRBJ2-7 gives the full variable domain: GAGVSQSPSNKVTEKGKDVELRCDPISGHTALYWYRQSLGQGLEFLIYFQGNSAPDKSGLPSDRFSAERTGGSVSTLTIQRTQQEDSAVYLCASSKLAGTYEQYFGPGTRLTVT.

This chain uses TRBV10-3 with TRBJ1-6; the D gene is possibly TRBD1 (6 bases). The CDR3 extends over 14 amino acids. From germline, CDR1 is ENHRY and CDR2 SYGVKD. V shed 3 bases and J shed 7 bases, with 10 bases lying between them. CDR3 amino acids: CAISDRGGNSPLHF. The CDR3 DNA sequence: TGTGCCATCAGTGACAGGGGAGGCAATTCACCCCTCCACTTT.

Notes on this clonotype: A much larger clone differs by one base, so this may be a read error. The V and J genes are TRBV7-2 and TRBJ1-2, with 7 bases lining up with TRBD1. The CDR3 covers 15 residues. CDR1 is SGHTA and CDR2 is FQGNSA in the germline V gene. Unmatched junction bases numbered 4, after V lost 1 base and J lost 2 bases. The CDR3 here is CASSLGGGVNYGYTF. CDR3 sequence (DNA): TGTGCCAGCAGCTTAGGAGGGGGCGTGAACTATGGCTACACCTTC.

This clonotype was recorded many times. The chain joins TRBV20-1 to TRBJ1-1; 12 nucleotides line up with TRBD1. The CDR3 has 16 amino acids. Germline V gives CDR1 DFQATT, CDR2 SNEGSKA (reference sequence). CDR3 residues: CRAARDRGRRGTEAFF. The CDR3 DNA reads TGCAGGGCGGCCCGGGACAGGGGGCGGAGGGGCACTGAAGCTTTCTTT.

V usage is TRBV10-3 and J usage is TRBJ1-2; D gene ambiguous. This CDR3 has 13 amino acids. Germline assignment: CDR1 ENHRY and CDR2 SYGVKD. V was cut by 7 bases and J by 2 bases, with 11 bases left in between. The DNA for the CDR3 is TGTGCCATCAAGGAAAACATCAACTATGGCTACACCTTC. Residues: CAIKENINYGYTF.

The sample holds many counts of this clonotype. This chain uses TRBV5-4 with TRBJ2-2; 8 bases agree with TRBD2. CDR3 size: 13 residues. Unmatched junction bases numbered 2, after V lost 2 bases and J lost 8 bases. Germline values: CDR1 SGHNT, CDR2 YYREEE (reference sequence). Here the CDR3 DNA reads TGTGCCAGCAGCTTCCGGGGGGGAGGGGAGCTGTTTTTT. It translates to CASSFRGGGELFF. Filled out from reference TRBV5-4 and TRBJ2-2, the complete variable domain reads ETGVTQSPTHLIKTRGQQVTLRCSSQSGHNTVSWYQQALGQGPQFIFQYYREEENGRGNFPPRFSGLQFPNYSSELNVNALELDDSALYLCASSFRGGGELFFGEGSRLTVL.

This clonotype was seen many times. This chain joins TRBV2 and TRBJ2-5, with 16 bases matching TRBD2. Germline V lookup: CDR1 SNHLY, CDR2 FYNNEI. The CDR3 sequence is 18 residues long. The V gene end was trimmed by 3 bases and the J gene end by 5 bases; junction bases not matched to a gene: 9. CDR3 amino acids: CASSETGLAGGPRETQYF. The CDR3 DNA reads TGTGCCAGCAGTGAGACGGGACTAGCGGGAGGGCCCAGGGAGACCCAGTACTTC.

This clonotype was seen many times. The chain has TRBV10-3 and TRBJ2-2, with 8 nucleotides matching TRBD1. Germline CDR1 ENHRY, CDR2 SYGVKD. The CDR3 is 19 residues long. Losses at the gene ends were 5 bases for V and 6 bases for J; bases not matched to a gene: 20. The CDR3 protein is CAISTSQGGTGGIPGELFF. CDR3 coding DNA: TGTGCCATCAGTACATCCCAAGGAGGGACAGGCGGTATCCCCGGGGAGCTGTTTTTT.

On this clonotype itself: A read error may explain this, as a much larger clone is one base away. The chain carries TRBV29-1 and TRBJ1-1; D unclear. Trimming removed 5 bases from V and 6 bases from J, with 7 bases in between. CDR1 and CDR2 (germline): SQVTM, ANQGSEA. The CDR3 is 10 residues long. The DNA of the CDR3 is TGCAGCGTTTCTGGTCCTGAAGCTTTCTTT. Translated: CSVSGPEAFF. Using reference TRBV29-1 and TRBJ1-1 for the parts outside the CDR3, the full variable domain is SAVISQKPSRDICQRGTSLTIQCQVDSQVTMMFWYRQQPGQSLTLIATANQGSEATYESGFVIDKFPISRPNLTFSTLTVSNMSPEDSSIYLCSVSGPEAFFGQGTRLTVV.

This clonotype was seen more than once but under ten times. This chain uses TRBV7-2 with TRBJ2-5, with 7 bases aligning to TRBD1. V lost 5 bases, J lost 3 bases, and 3 bases stayed unmatched. CDR3 size: 13 residues. Germline V gene data show CDR1 as SGHTA and CDR2 as FQGNSA. CDR3 protein: CASSATGKETQYF. CDR3 DNA: TGTGCCAGCAGCGCGACAGGGAAAGAGACCCAGTACTTC.